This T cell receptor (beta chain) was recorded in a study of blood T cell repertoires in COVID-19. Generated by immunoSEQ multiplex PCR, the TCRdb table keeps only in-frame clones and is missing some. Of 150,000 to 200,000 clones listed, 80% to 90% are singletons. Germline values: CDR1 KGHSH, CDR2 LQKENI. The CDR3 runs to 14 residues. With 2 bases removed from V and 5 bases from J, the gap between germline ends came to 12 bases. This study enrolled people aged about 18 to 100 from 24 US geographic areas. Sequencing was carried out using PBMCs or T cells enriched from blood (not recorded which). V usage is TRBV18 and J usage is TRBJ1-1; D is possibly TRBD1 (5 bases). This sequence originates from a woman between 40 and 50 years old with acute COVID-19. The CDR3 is CASSPSTQETEAFF. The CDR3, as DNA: TGTGCCAGCTCACCAAGCACACAGGAGACTGAAGCTTTCTTT. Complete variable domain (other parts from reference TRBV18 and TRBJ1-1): NAGVMQNPRHLVRRRGQEARLRCSPMKGHSHVYWYRQLPEEGLKFMVYLQKENIIDESGMPKERFSAEFPKEGPSILRIQQVVRGDSAAYFCASSPSTQETEAFFGQGTRLTVV.